What follows describes a single TCR beta chain. The data stem from a study of cytotoxic CD8 clonotypes in ibrutinib-treated CLL. Data came from immunoSEQ multiplex PCR; TCRdb stores just in-frame clones and leaves some out. The repertoire holds around 250,000 clones, with about three quarters as singletons. This CDR3 contains 13 residues. V dropped 4 bases and J dropped 6 bases, with 13 bases sitting between them. Germline values: CDR1 MNHEY, CDR2 SVGAGI. Libraries of TCR beta were made from about 2.2 micrograms of genomic DNA that came from cryopreserved PBMCs. Sequenced here: PBMCs, sampled after 24 months of ibrutinib treatment. This rearrangement joins TRBV6-5 to TRBJ2-7; D not resolved. This clonotype was obtained from a human donor with chronic lymphocytic leukemia. CDR3 coding DNA: TGTGCCAGCAGTTCCTACGCTGGTATCGAGCAGTACTTC. Encoded protein: CASSSYAGIEQYF.